The 28 T cell receptor beta chains below all came from one sample that was sequenced in a study of T cells in Graves' hyperthyroidism and ophthalmopathy. Amplification yielded TCR beta CDR3 regions, with RNA transcripts as the source. HTBI primers were employed in a first-round RT-PCR of the TCR CDR3. Using its own MiXCR run on the multiplex PCR reads, TCRdb lists one record per CDR3 protein. The sample consists of approximately 700,000 distinct CDR3 sequences, about 45% of them appearing once. The specimen was peripheral blood or thyroid tissue (not recorded which). These receptors came from an adult man with Graves' disease, either hyperthyroidism or ophthalmopathy (not recorded which).

The table lists this clonotype with many counts. This chain connects TRBV20-1 to TRBJ1-4; D remains ambiguous. V was pared by 3 bases and J by 5 bases, with 7 bases between. Germline CDR1 is DFQATT and CDR2 is SNEGSKA (reference sequence). The CDR3 spans 12 residues. The CDR3 DNA is TGCAGTGCTAGGGCAGCGAATGAAAAACTGTTTTTT. This codes for CSARAANEKLFF.

V usage is TRBV21-1 and J usage is TRBJ1-1; the table names TRBD1, a call not compared with the DNA. TRBV21-1 is an annotated pseudogene. The CDR3 has 14 residues. CDR3 DNA: TGTGCCAGCAGCAACCTGCCAGGGGACACTGAAGCTTTCTTT. Translation gives CASSNLPGDTEAFF.

This clonotype occurred a few times. The chain carries TRBV19 and TRBJ2-5; D is unclear. The CDR3 has 13 residues. Trimming took 9 bases from V and 1 from J, leaving 12 bases between them. CDR1 is LNHDA, CDR2 SQIVND, per germline (reference sequence). The CDR3 protein is CASKQPTQETQYF. The CDR3, as DNA: TGTGCCAGCAAACAGCCGACCCAAGAGACCCAGTACTTC.

This clonotype was seen ten or more times. V usage is TRBV7-9 and J usage is TRBJ1-2; D unresolved. Germline V CDR1 and CDR2: SEHNR, FQNEAQ (reference sequence). The germline V and J ends were trimmed by 4 bases and 2 bases, with 8 bases remaining between them. The CDR3 loop spans 13 amino acids. CDR3 in amino acids: CASSSDLNYGYTF. The CDR3 DNA reads as TGTGCCAGCAGCTCAGATTTAAACTATGGCTACACCTTC.

The chain couples TRBV7-9 to TRBJ2-2; D is undetermined. Trimming left V 3 bases short and J 6 bases short, with 8 bases between. Germline assignment: CDR1 SEHNR and CDR2 FQNEAQ (reference sequence). CDR3 length: 13 amino acids. CDR3 amino acids: CASSLAFAGELFF. CDR3 sequence (DNA): TGTGCCAGCAGCTTGGCCTTCGCCGGGGAGCTGTTTTTT.

This chain joins TRBV9 and TRBJ1-2; D gene uncertain. The CDR3 loop spans 14 amino acids. Germline V gene sequence: CDR1 SGDLS, CDR2 YYNGEE. The V gene lost 3 bases and the J gene lost 8 bases, with 17 bases spanning the gap. In DNA, the CDR3 is TGTGCCAGCAGCGCTGGCCTCCCAGGATTAGGCTACACCTTC. Translated, it gives CASSAGLPGLGYTF.

This clonotype was recorded a few times. The V gene is TRBV14, the J gene TRBJ1-1; weak D call: TRBD1 (5 bases). V lost 5 bases, J lost 4 bases, and 11 bases lay in between. This CDR3 region has 13 residues. CDR1 and CDR2 from the germline V gene are SGHDN and FVKESK. This CDR3 is CASSKGGGTEAFF. In DNA form, the CDR3 reads TGTGCCAGCAGCAAGGGTGGGGGCACTGAAGCTTTCTTT.

This clonotype was detected ten times or more. V is TRBV20-1 and J is TRBJ1-6, with no clear D. CDR1 and CDR2 from the germline V gene are DFQATT and SNEGSKA (reference sequence). V was cut by 1 base and J by 8 bases, with 3 bases left in between. CDR3 length: 11 amino acids. Here the CDR3 reads CSARADSPLHF. The DNA of the CDR3 is TGCAGTGCTAGAGCTGATTCACCCCTCCACTTT.

This clonotype was counted a few times. The chain links TRBV5-1 to TRBJ1-1; weak D call: TRBD1 (6 bases). V lost 4 bases and J 4 bases, leaving 14 bases between the germline ends. The CDR3 extends over 14 amino acids. The germline gives CDR1 SGHRS, CDR2 YFSETQ. The CDR3 DNA reads as TGCGCCAGCAGCCCGATGACAGGCTTCACTGAAGCTTTCTTT. This translates into CASSPMTGFTEAFF.

This clonotype was counted a few times. This chain connects TRBV6-5 to TRBJ1-2, with D uncertain. V was pared by 2 bases and J by 2 bases, with 12 bases between. In germline, CDR1 is MNHEY, CDR2 SVGAGI. CDR3 size: 15 residues. The CDR3 region has the DNA TGTGCCAGCAGTTACCCGCCGGGAGGGAACTATGGCTACACCTTC. It encodes CASSYPPGGNYGYTF.

This clonotype came up a few times. The chain joins TRBV20-1 to TRBJ1-4; D is undetermined. The CDR3 is 14 amino acids. V was pared by 0 bases and J by 6 bases, with 11 bases between. The germline V gene has CDR1 DFQATT and CDR2 SNEGSKA (reference sequence). This CDR3 reads CSAREVGRDEKLFF. CDR3 DNA sequence: TGCAGTGCTAGAGAAGTAGGACGGGATGAAAAACTGTTTTTT.

The gene calls are TRBV19 and TRBJ1-1; no clear D gene. The CDR3 sequence is 13 residues long. Trimming took off 0 bases at V and 3 bases at J, with 5 bases between the two ends. Germline V gene data show CDR1 as LNHDA and CDR2 as SQIVND (reference sequence). CDR3 residues: CASSIDQDTEAFF. The CDR3 coding sequence is TGTGCCAGTAGTATAGATCAGGACACTGAAGCTTTCTTT.

This clonotype was detected a few times. V usage is TRBV2 and J usage is TRBJ1-5; tentative D call: TRBD1 (5 bases). CDR1 and CDR2 (germline): SNHLY, FYNNEI. Trimming took off 3 bases at V and 6 bases at J, with 15 bases between the two ends. The length of the CDR3 is 15 residues. DNA of the CDR3: TGTGCCAGCAGTGAGAGTGGGGGGACGGGTCAGCCCCAGCATTTT. The encoded protein is CASSESGGTGQPQHF.

The chain recombines TRBV7-9 with TRBJ1-2, with 10 bases lining up with TRBD1. Germline V gene sequence: CDR1 SEHNR, CDR2 FQNEAQ (reference sequence). V lost 1 base and J lost 8; bases outside the gene matches: 7. The CDR3 is 15 amino acids. CDR3 DNA: TGTGCCAGCAGCTTAGAGGGACAGGGGCCCCCCGGCTACACCTTC. Protein sequence: CASSLEGQGPPGYTF.

This clonotype has a handful of counts. This chain connects TRBV29-1 to TRBJ2-5; 8 positions match TRBD1. This CDR3 is 13 amino acids long. V lost 5 bases and J lost 4; bases outside the gene matches: 6. Germline values: CDR1 SQVTM, CDR2 ANQGSEA. CDR3 DNA sequence: TGCAGCGTTTACAGGGGGGTCGGAGAGACCCAGTACTTC. This codes for CSVYRGVGETQYF.

The J gene is TRBJ1-4, the V gene TRBV19; 10 nucleotides match TRBD1. Trimming removed 5 bases from V and 7 bases from J; junction bases left unmatched: 10. The CDR3 runs to 16 residues. Germline lookup yields CDR1 LNHDA and CDR2 SQIVND (reference sequence). The CDR3 spells CASSSATGGKGEKLFF. CDR3 in DNA: TGTGCCAGTAGTTCAGCGACAGGGGGCAAGGGTGAAAAACTGTTTTTT.

This clonotype was seen only a few times. This rearrangement joins TRBV20-1 to TRBJ2-2; TRBD2 aligns across 10 bases. The V and J ends lost 6 bases and 3 bases, in that order; junction bases with no gene match: 7. The CDR3 sequence is 15 residues long. Germline lookup yields CDR1 DFQATT and CDR2 SNEGSKA (reference sequence). The CDR3: CSAIERGGYTGELFF. DNA for the CDR3: TGCAGTGCCATCGAGCGGGGGGGATACACCGGGGAGCTGTTTTTT.

The rearrangement uses TRBV15 and TRBJ1-5; D uncertain. There are 14 residues in the CDR3. Trimming took 0 bases from V and 10 from J, leaving 13 bases between them. Looked up from germline, CDR1 is LNHNV and CDR2 is YYDKDF (reference sequence). The CDR3 region has the DNA TGTGCCACCAGCAGAGAACAGCCAAATTCACCCCAGCATTTT. It yields the protein CATSREQPNSPQHF.

This clonotype was counted only a few times. The chain is built from TRBV7-9 and TRBJ1-1; 7 positions agree with TRBD1. This CDR3 contains 14 residues. Germline CDR1 and CDR2: SEHNR and FQNEAQ (reference sequence). CDR3: CATTGDGINTEAFF. CDR3 nucleotide sequence: TGTGCTACTACAGGGGATGGGATTAACACTGAAGCTTTCTTT.

This chain joins TRBV2 and TRBJ1-2; D ambiguous. The CDR3 runs to 15 residues. With 6 bases removed from V and 1 base from J, the gap between germline ends came to 15 bases. Per the germline V gene, CDR1 is SNHLY and CDR2 is FYNNEI. The DNA for the CDR3 is TGTGCCAGCAGGACGGCTCAAATTTATAACTATGGCTACACCTTC. Translated, it gives CASRTAQIYNYGYTF.

The chain recombines TRBV20-1 with TRBJ1-1; no clear D gene. Germline loops: CDR1 DFQATT, CDR2 SNEGSKA (reference sequence). This CDR3 is 14 amino acids long. V was pared by 0 bases and J by 1 base, with 9 bases between. The CDR3 DNA follows: TGCAGTGCTAGAGATAGGCTACGGAACACTGAAGCTTTCTTT. This gives the protein CSARDRLRNTEAFF.

The chain is built from TRBV6-1 and TRBJ2-2; no definite D call. The CDR3 totals 12 residues. V lost 6 bases and J lost 3, with 5 bases in between. The germline V gene has CDR1 MNHNS and CDR2 SASEGT. The CDR3 spells CASRPDTGELFF. For the CDR3, the DNA is TGTGCCAGCAGACCAGACACCGGGGAGCTGTTTTTT.

V is TRBV10-3 and J is TRBJ1-5, with a weak D call TRBD1 (6 bases). The CDR3 runs 14 residues. Germline assignment: CDR1 ENHRY and CDR2 SYGVKD. V was cut by 10 bases and J by 3 bases, with 16 bases left in between. The CDR3 is CASSIQGINQPQHF. DNA for the CDR3: TGTGCCAGCAGCATACAGGGAATCAATCAGCCCCAGCATTTT.

This clonotype was found a few times. This sequence joins TRBV20-1 and TRBJ2-7; 9 bases are a match to TRBD1. The germline gives CDR1 DFQATT, CDR2 SNEGSKA (reference sequence). V lost 6 bases and J lost 5; bases outside the gene matches: 5. The CDR3 is 12 amino acids. The CDR3 reads CSAGQGPDEQYF. CDR3 DNA sequence: TGCAGTGCAGGACAGGGGCCAGACGAGCAGTACTTC.

In this sample, this clonotype turned up many times. This CDR3 is CAISTTQPGELFF. Here the CDR3 DNA reads TGTGCCATCAGTACCACCCAGCCCGGGGAGCTGTTTTTT. The chain combines TRBV10-3 with TRBJ2-2; D gene uncertain. This CDR3 is 13 amino acids long. Germline lookup yields CDR1 ENHRY and CDR2 SYGVKD. Trimming removed 5 bases at V and 6 bases at J, with 10 bases between.

The V call is TRBV7-4, the J call TRBJ1-3; perhaps TRBD1 as D (6 bases). Trimming shortened V by 3 bases and J by 1 base, and 13 bases separated the two germline ends. CDR3 length: 16 residues. CDR1 and CDR2 (germline): SGHVT, SQSDAQ. DNA of the CDR3: TGTGCCAGCAGCTTTGAGAGCCAGGGGTCTGGAAACACCATATATTTT. It is translated as CASSFESQGSGNTIYF.

This clonotype was counted between two and nine times. V and J are TRBV29-1 and TRBJ1-4; unclear D gene. The CDR3 length is 15 residues. The V and J ends lost 3 bases and 0 bases respectively, with 11 bases between them. The germline V gene has CDR1 SQVTM and CDR2 ANQGSEA. The CDR3 region is CSVDEGSATNEKLFF. The CDR3 nucleotides are TGCAGCGTTGATGAAGGGTCAGCAACTAATGAAAAACTGTTTTTT.

This clonotype was counted at least ten times. The rearrangement joins TRBV19 to TRBJ2-5, with D unclear. The CDR3 runs 13 residues. V lost 5 bases to trimming and J lost 4 bases, with 11 bases between them. Per the germline V gene, CDR1 is LNHDA and CDR2 is SQIVND (reference sequence). The CDR3 DNA sequence: TGTGCCAGTAGTGGTGGACGGAGAGAGACCCAGTACTTC. Translating it yields CASSGGRRETQYF.